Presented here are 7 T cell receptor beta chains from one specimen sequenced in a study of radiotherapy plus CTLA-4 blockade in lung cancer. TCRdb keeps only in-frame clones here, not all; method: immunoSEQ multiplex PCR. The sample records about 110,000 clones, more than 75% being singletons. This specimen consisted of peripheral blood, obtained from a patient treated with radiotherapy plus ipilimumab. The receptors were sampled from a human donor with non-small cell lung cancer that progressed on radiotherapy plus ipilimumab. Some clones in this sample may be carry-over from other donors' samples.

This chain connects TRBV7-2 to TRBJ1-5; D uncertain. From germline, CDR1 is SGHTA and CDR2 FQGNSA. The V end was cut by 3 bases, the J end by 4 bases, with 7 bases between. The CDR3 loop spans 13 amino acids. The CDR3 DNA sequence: TGTGCCAGCAGCTTCGGACTGAATCAGCCCCAGCATTTT. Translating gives CASSFGLNQPQHF.

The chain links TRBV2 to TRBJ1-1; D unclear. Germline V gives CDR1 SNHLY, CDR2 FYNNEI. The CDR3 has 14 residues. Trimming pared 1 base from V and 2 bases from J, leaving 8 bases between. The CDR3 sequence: CASSEGAANTEAFF. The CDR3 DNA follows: TGTGCCAGCAGTGAAGGGGCAGCCAACACTGAAGCTTTCTTT.

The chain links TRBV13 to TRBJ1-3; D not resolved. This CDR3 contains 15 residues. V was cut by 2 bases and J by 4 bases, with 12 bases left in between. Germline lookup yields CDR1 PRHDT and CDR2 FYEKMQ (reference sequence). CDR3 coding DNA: TGTGCCAGCAGCTTACAGGTCACCCCGGGAAACACCATATATTTT. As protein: CASSLQVTPGNTIYF.

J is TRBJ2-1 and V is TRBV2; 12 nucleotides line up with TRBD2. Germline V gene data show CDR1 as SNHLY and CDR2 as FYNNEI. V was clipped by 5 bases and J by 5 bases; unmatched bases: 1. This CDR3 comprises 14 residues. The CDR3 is CASSSSGGDNEQFF. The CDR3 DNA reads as TGTGCCAGCAGTTCTAGCGGGGGGGACAATGAGCAGTTCTTC.

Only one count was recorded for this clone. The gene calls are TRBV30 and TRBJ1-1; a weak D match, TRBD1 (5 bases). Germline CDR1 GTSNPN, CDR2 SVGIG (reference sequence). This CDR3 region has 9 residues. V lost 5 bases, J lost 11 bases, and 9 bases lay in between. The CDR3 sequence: CAWLGVAFF. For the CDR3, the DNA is TGTGCCTGGTTGGGGGTTGCTTTCTTT. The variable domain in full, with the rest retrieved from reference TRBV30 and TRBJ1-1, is SQTIHQWPATLVQPVGSPLSLECTVEGTSNPNLYWYRQAAGRGLQLLFYSVGIGQISSEVPQNLSASRPQDRQFILSSKKLLLSDSGFYLCAWLGVAFFGQGTRLTVV.

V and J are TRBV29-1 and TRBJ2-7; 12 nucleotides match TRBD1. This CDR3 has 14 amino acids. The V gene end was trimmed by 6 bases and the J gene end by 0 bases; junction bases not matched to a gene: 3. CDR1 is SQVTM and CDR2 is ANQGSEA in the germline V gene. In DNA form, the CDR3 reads TGCAGCGTCCGGGACAGGGGGCTCTCCTACGAGCAGTACTTC. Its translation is CSVRDRGLSYEQYF.

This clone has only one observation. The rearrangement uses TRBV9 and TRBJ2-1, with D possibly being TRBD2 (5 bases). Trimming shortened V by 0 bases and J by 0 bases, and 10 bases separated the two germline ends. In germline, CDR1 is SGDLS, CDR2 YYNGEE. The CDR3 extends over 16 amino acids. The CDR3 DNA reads TGTGCCAGCAGCGTAGGAGGGAGTAGCTCCTACAATGAGCAGTTCTTC. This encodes CASSVGGSSSYNEQFF.